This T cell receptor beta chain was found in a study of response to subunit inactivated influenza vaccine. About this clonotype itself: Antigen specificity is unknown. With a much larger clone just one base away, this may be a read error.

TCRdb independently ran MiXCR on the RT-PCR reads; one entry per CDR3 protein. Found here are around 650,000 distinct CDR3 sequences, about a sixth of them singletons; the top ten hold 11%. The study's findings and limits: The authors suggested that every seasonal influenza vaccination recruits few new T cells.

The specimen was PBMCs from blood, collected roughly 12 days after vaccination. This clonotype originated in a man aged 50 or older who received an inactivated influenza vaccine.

In nucleotides, the CDR3 is TGTGCCAGCAGCGTCTTCTCTGGGGCCAACGTCCTGACTTTC. Translation gives CASSVFSGANVLTF. This sequence joins TRBV9 and TRBJ2-6; D uncertain. With 2 bases removed from V and 0 bases from J, the gap between germline ends came to 3 bases. The CDR3 runs 14 residues. Germline values: CDR1 SGDLS, CDR2 YYNGEE.